The 4 T cell receptor beta chains below all came from one sample that was sequenced in a study of low-dose radiotherapy and immunotherapy resistance in tumors. The TCRs were subjected to amplification over approximately 20 PCR cycles employing a constant-region primer in conjunction with a V-primer adapter. TCRdb recomputed calls from the reads with MiXCR, one row per CDR3 protein. The table includes about 52,000 distinct CDR3 sequences, around a third detected once. Time point denoted: after trial treatment. The treatment was: LDRT plus nivolumab, ipilimumab, low-dose cyclophosphamide and aspirin (RACIN trial). Specimen: PBMCs, collected after low-dose radiotherapy plus immunotherapy. The receptors were gathered from a male donor with rectosigmoid adenocarcinoma.

This clonotype was counted ten times or more. The chain is built from TRBV7-2 and TRBJ2-1; 9 bases map to TRBD2. Per germline, CDR1 SGHTA and CDR2 FQGNSA. J gave up 7 bases and V 5 bases, and 12 bases lay outside the gene matches. This CDR3 region has 16 residues. CDR3 sequence (DNA): TGTGCCAGCAGCCCCCGCGGTGCGGGGGGGCGAAATGAGCAGTTCTTC. This translates into CASSPRGAGGRNEQFF.

This clonotype was counted ten times or more. The gene calls are TRBV6-2 or TRBV6-3 and TRBJ1-5; 7 bases agree with TRBD1. This CDR3 region has 14 residues. The V segment lost 6 bases and the J segment 1 base; nucleotides outside the gene matches: 3. Germline lookup yields CDR1 MNHEY and CDR2 SVGEGT. The CDR3 region is CASRPGGSNQPQHF. CDR3 DNA sequence: TGTGCCAGCAGGCCAGGGGGAAGCAATCAGCCCCAGCATTTT.

The chain has TRBV30 and TRBJ1-2; D is perhaps TRBD1 (5 bases). V dropped 0 bases and J dropped 8 bases, with 7 bases sitting between them. The CDR3 is 11 amino acids. The germline V gene has CDR1 GTSNPN and CDR2 SVGIG (reference sequence). CDR3 DNA: TGTGCCTGGAGTGTAAAGGGGGGCTACACCTTC. Translated, it gives CAWSVKGGYTF.

This clonotype was found many times. The rearrangement joins TRBV7-8 to TRBJ2-5; possibly TRBD1 or TRBD2 for D (5 bases each). Germline assignment: CDR1 SGHVS and CDR2 FQNEAQ. V was clipped by 5 bases and J by 7 bases, with 14 bases between them. CDR3 length: 13 residues. The CDR3 bases are TGTGCCAGCAGCACGGGACGGCTGGGGACCCAGTACTTC. It is translated as CASSTGRLGTQYF.